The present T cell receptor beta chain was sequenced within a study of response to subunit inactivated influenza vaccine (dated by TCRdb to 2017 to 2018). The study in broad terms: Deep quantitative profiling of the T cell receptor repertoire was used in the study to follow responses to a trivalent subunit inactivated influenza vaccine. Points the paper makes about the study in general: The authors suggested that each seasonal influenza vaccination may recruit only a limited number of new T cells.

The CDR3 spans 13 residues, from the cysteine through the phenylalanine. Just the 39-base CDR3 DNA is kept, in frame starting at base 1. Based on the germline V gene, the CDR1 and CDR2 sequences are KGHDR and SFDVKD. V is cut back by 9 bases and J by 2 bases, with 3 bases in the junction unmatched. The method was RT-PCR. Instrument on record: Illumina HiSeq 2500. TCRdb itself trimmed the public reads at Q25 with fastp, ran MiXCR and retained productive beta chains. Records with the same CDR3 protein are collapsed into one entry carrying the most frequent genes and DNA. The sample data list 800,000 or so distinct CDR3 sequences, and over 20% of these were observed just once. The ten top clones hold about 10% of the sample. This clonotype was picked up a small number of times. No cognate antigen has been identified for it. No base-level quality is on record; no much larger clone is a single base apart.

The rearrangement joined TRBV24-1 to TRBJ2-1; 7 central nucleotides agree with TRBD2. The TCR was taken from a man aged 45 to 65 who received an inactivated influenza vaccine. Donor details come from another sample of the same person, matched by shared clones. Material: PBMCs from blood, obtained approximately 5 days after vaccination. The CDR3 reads CATGAGAYNEQFF. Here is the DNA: TGTGCCACCGGGGCGGGAGCCTACAATGAGCAGTTCTTC.